This T cell receptor beta chain was sequenced in a study of T cell changes during pregnancy in multiple sclerosis. Generated by immunoSEQ multiplex PCR, the TCRdb table keeps only in-frame clones and is missing some. Of about 100,000 clones detected, under 95% appear once; the ten largest clones hold 0.99%. This clone was detected only a few times. The sequencing used peripheral blood, collected after pregnancy. The receptor's source is a female donor with multiple sclerosis, enrolled in a pregnancy study.

In DNA form, the CDR3 reads TGTGCCAGCAGTTTAAAACGGGGCAGGGGCCCCTACAATGAGCAGTTCTTC. Amino acid sequence: CASSLKRGRGPYNEQFF. The rearrangement uses TRBV27 and TRBJ2-1, with a weak D call TRBD1 (6 bases). The CDR3 extends over 17 amino acids. The germline CDR1 and CDR2 sequences are MNHEY and SMNVEV (reference sequence). Trimming took off 2 bases at V and 2 bases at J, with 16 bases between the two ends.